This paragraph covers one TCR beta chain sequence. The sample belongs to a study of cytomegalovirus exposure and HLA in healthy donors. The table came from immunoSEQ multiplex PCR; TCRdb's copy has only in-frame clones and leaves some out. The sample has more than 50,000 clones; roughly nine tenths are singletons. Unmatched junction bases numbered 11, after V lost 2 bases and J lost 6 bases. Germline loops: CDR1 PRHDT, CDR2 FYEKMQ (reference sequence). The CDR3 totals 18 residues. This sequence originates from a woman in her twenties or thirties in good health and CMV-seronegative. The chain links TRBV13 to TRBJ2-3; 13 bases are shared with TRBD2. Sequenced material: PBMCs. CDR3 coding DNA: TGTGCCAGCAGCTTACGGACTAGCGGGAGAAAGGGGGGGGATACGCAGTATTTT. Its protein is CASSLRTSGRKGGDTQYF.